One and the same sample provided the 9 T cell receptor beta chains below, sequenced in a study of control samples from healthy donors and cancer patients. The data were produced by immunoSEQ multiplex PCR, yet TCRdb's version contains in-frame clones alone and is incomplete. The table has about 120,000 clones, around nine tenths seen once. Sequencing was carried out using blood. All receptors derive from a man aged 30-40 years in good health.

The chain couples TRBV5-8 to TRBJ2-1; TRBD1 matches at 9 bases. The CDR3 runs to 19 residues. Looked up from germline, CDR1 is SGHTS and CDR2 is YDEGEE. J lost 0 bases, V lost 0 bases, and 10 bases had no gene match. CDR3 nucleotide sequence: TGTGCCAGCAGCTTGGCCGGGACAGGGTATGGGAGCTCCTACAATGAGCAGTTCTTC. This encodes CASSLAGTGYGSSYNEQFF.

The gene calls are TRBV2 and TRBJ1-4, with D unclear. V shed 0 bases and J shed 3 bases, with 14 bases lying between them. The CDR3 consists of 17 residues. Germline V CDR1 and CDR2: SNHLY, FYNNEI. Here the CDR3 DNA reads TGTGCCAGCAGTGAAGCGCTAGGAGGGTGGGCTAATGAAAAACTGTTTTTT. It yields the protein CASSEALGGWANEKLFF.

The chain carries TRBV6-1 and TRBJ2-7; D gene uncertain. Trimming cost V 2 bases and J 2 bases, with 10 bases left between them. CDR1 is MNHNS and CDR2 is SASEGT in the germline V gene. This CDR3 region has 14 residues. The chain's CDR3 is CASSESAPTYEQYF. The CDR3, as DNA: TGTGCCAGCAGTGAATCCGCACCTACCTACGAGCAGTACTTC.

V is TRBV11-2 and J is TRBJ2-3; TRBD2 is a possible D gene (5 bases). The CDR3 contains 14 residues. Germline V gives CDR1 SGHAT, CDR2 FQNNGV. Trimming removed 5 bases from V and 2 bases from J, with 11 bases in between. The CDR3 DNA follows: TGTGCCAGCAGCCGGACTGAAGACACAGATACGCAGTATTTT. Encoded protein: CASSRTEDTDTQYF.

CDR3 coding DNA: TGTGCCAGCAGTCTCCAACACGGGGAGCTGTTTTTT. Translated: CASSLQHGELFF. The V gene is TRBV12-3 or TRBV12-4, the J gene TRBJ2-2; D is undetermined. The CDR3 runs to 12 residues. The germline V and J ends were trimmed by 5 bases and 7 bases, with 8 bases remaining between them.

The gene calls are TRBV2 and TRBJ2-5; D uncertain. Looked up from germline, CDR1 is SNHLY and CDR2 is FYNNEI. Trimming shortened V by 3 bases and J by 4 bases, and 9 bases separated the two germline ends. The CDR3 extends over 13 amino acids. CDR3: CASSERLSETQYF. The CDR3 region has the DNA TGTGCCAGCAGTGAGCGGTTGTCAGAGACCCAGTACTTC.

Concerning this clone itself: The same CDR3 can be traced to other DNA sequences in this sample. The gene calls are TRBV11-3 and TRBJ2-2, with D possibly being TRBD2 (6 bases). Germline V gives CDR1 SGHNT, CDR2 YENEEA. CDR3 length: 13 amino acids. Trimming cost V 3 bases and J 6 bases, with 8 bases left between them. CDR3 residues: CASSLGGAGELFF. Written as DNA, the CDR3 is TGTGCCAGCAGCTTGGGGGGTGCCGGGGAGCTGTTTTTT.

By its share, this clone is medium-sized (0.01 to 0.1%). This chain connects TRBV2 to TRBJ2-3; D ambiguous. Deletions cut 4 bases from V and 0 bases from J, with 11 bases between. The CDR3 is made up of 15 amino acids. Germline CDR1 reads SNHLY; CDR2 reads FYNNEI. In DNA form, the CDR3 reads TGTGCCAGCAGTGTTTTAGGTCGGAGCACAGATACGCAGTATTTT. Translated, it gives CASSVLGRSTDTQYF. Together with reference TRBV2 and TRBJ2-3, the CDR3 gives the full variable domain: EPEVTQTPSHQVTQMGQEVILRCVPISNHLYFYWYRQILGQKVEFLVSFYNNEISEKSEIFDDQFSVERPDGSNFTLKIRSTKLEDSAMYFCASSVLGRSTDTQYFGPGTRLTVL.

The genes are TRBV6-5 and TRBJ1-2; D gene uncertain. CDR1 is MNHEY, CDR2 SVGAGI, per germline. Trimming left V 3 bases short and J 1 base short, with 12 bases between. The CDR3 contains 15 residues. The CDR3 bases are TGTGCCAGCAGTTATTTGGATGGGAGTAACTATGGCTACACCTTC. This translates into CASSYLDGSNYGYTF.